This T cell receptor (beta chain) came from a study of blood T cell repertoires in COVID-19. This clone was counted between two and nine times. Profiled with immunoSEQ multiplex PCR; TCRdb holds only in-frame clones, not every one. The sample consists of roughly 200,000 clones, about 85% of them appearing once. The length of the CDR3 is 15 residues. From germline, CDR1 is MNHNS and CDR2 SASEGT. The junction had 6 bases not matched to a gene; V was cut back by 0 bases and J by 7 bases. V is TRBV6-1 and J is TRBJ1-5, with 7 bases lining up with TRBD1. The material sequenced was PBMCs or T cells enriched from blood (not recorded which). This TCR was sampled from a woman aged 30 to 39 who had recovered from COVID-19. In DNA, the CDR3 is TGTGCCAGCAGTGAAGCGCTGGGGGGACAGCAGCCCCAGCATTTT. Protein sequence: CASSEALGGQQPQHF.